The rows below give T cell receptor beta chains drawn from one sample of a study of blood T cells in healthy people across ages. MiXCR was run by TCRdb on the 5' RACE reads, yielding one entry per CDR3 protein. The table shows hundreds of thousands of distinct CDR3 sequences, with around 49% occurring only once. Sample: blood. The receptors here all came from a man aged 30 to 39 in good health. The CDR3 runs from the conserved cysteine through the conserved F or W. The D gene is left open where the match is weak. Only some rows state a clone size, as once, few, many or a class for expanded clones.

.	.	TRBJ2-7	TRBV20-1	13	TGCAGTGCAAGTTCGGGGTTTAACTACGAGCAGTACTTC	CSASSGFNYEQYF
TRBD2	.	TRBJ2-5	TRBV6-1	15	TGTGCCAGCCGACTAGCTCCCTCCGTTGTCGAGACCCAGTACTTC	CASRLAPSVVETQYF
.	.	TRBJ1-2	TRBV29-1	15	TGCAGCGTTGAAGATCCTGGCAGGGAGGACTATGGCTACACCTTC	CSVEDPGREDYGYTF
.	.	TRBJ2-7	TRBV15	18	TGTGCCACCAGCAGAGATGGGGGGTCGGGGCAGACCTCCTACGAGCAGTACTTC	CATSRDGGSGQTSYEQYF
TRBD1	.	TRBJ1-1	TRBV12-3/TRBV12-4	14	TGTGCCAGCAGTCCCATAGACAGGGCGGCTGAAGCTTTCTTT	CASSPIDRAAEAFF
.	.	TRBJ2-6	TRBV6-5	18	TGTGCCAGCAGTTACTCTAATCCGTCGGGATACGGGGCCAACGTCCTGACTTTC	CASSYSNPSGYGANVLTF
.	few	TRBJ2-1	TRBV6-4	15	TGTGCCAGCAGTGACGACGGGGGCTCCTACAATGAGCAGTTCTTC	CASSDDGGSYNEQFF
.	.	TRBJ1-1	TRBV29-1	12	TGCAGCGTTGCGAAAGGGCGGACTGAAGCTTTCTTT	CSVAKGRTEAFF
.	.	TRBJ1-2	TRBV5-5	15	TGTGCCAGCAGCTTGGTCCCGCTCGGCGGCTATGGCTACACCTTC	CASSLVPLGGYGYTF
.	many	TRBJ2-3	TRBV7-3	15	TGTGCCAGCAGCCCCCTCGTTGGGAGCACAGATACGCAGTATTTT	CASSPLVGSTDTQYF